The 23 T cell receptor beta chains in this list originate from one sample, sequenced in a study of blood T cell repertoires in COVID-19. This table comes from immunoSEQ multiplex PCR, and its TCRdb copy is limited to in-frame clones, with some not included. The sample holds about 78,000 clones, around nine tenths seen once. The sequenced material came from peripheral blood. Receptors were obtained from a man between 45 and 60 years old with active or convalescent COVID-19.

The chain joins TRBV6-6 to TRBJ2-5; 8 nucleotides agree with TRBD1. Germline V gene sequence: CDR1 MNHNY, CDR2 SVGAGI (reference sequence). CDR3 size: 14 residues. V was pared by 5 bases and J by 4 bases, with 6 bases of the junction left unmatched. CDR3 sequence: CASSPGTGGETQYF. In nucleotides, the CDR3 is TGTGCCAGCAGTCCGGGGACAGGCGGAGAGACCCAGTACTTC.

This rearrangement joins TRBV6-2 or TRBV6-3 to TRBJ2-4, with TRBD2 identical over 7 bases. V lost 2 bases to trimming and J lost 6 bases; unmatched junction nucleotides: 7. The germline gives CDR1 MNHEY, CDR2 SVGEGT. The CDR3 length is 15 residues. This CDR3 is CASSYLGEGSNIQYF. DNA of the CDR3: TGTGCCAGCAGTTACCTCGGGGAGGGATCAAACATTCAGTACTTC.

The chain has TRBV11-2 and TRBJ1-3; the D gene is possibly TRBD1 (5 bases). This CDR3 is built from 14 residues. Germline V gene lookup returns CDR1 SGHAT and CDR2 FQNNGV. V was clipped by 5 bases and J by 1 base, with 9 bases between them. CDR3 nucleotide sequence: TGTGCCAGCAGCGAGCAGGGTTCTGGAAACACCATATATTTT. It specifies CASSEQGSGNTIYF.

The chain has TRBV7-6 and TRBJ1-4; D not resolved. Germline V gene sequence: CDR1 SGHVS, CDR2 FNYEAQ. V was pared by 1 base and J by 8 bases, with 17 bases between. This CDR3 has 16 amino acids. The CDR3 spells CASSLGRAGINEKLFF. The CDR3, as DNA: TGTGCCAGCAGCTTAGGGAGGGCAGGTATTAACGAAAAACTGTTTTTT.

The chain joins TRBV21-1 to TRBJ2-2; the D call TRBD1 from the table was never checked on the DNA. TRBV21-1 is a pseudogene. This CDR3 region has 17 residues. The CDR3 reads CASSKPVAGGDTGELFF. CDR3 DNA sequence: TGTGCCAGCAGCAAACCCGTGGCAGGGGGAGACACCGGGGAGCTGTTTTTT.

The V gene is TRBV30, the J gene TRBJ2-6, with 8 bases identical to TRBD2. J lost 0 bases, V lost 4 bases, and 11 bases had no gene match. The CDR3 loop spans 18 amino acids. CDR1 is GTSNPN, CDR2 SVGIG, per germline (reference sequence). The CDR3 DNA follows: TGTGCCTGGACCCCAGAAGTAGCGGGAACCTCTGGGGCCAACGTCCTGACTTTC. Translating it yields CAWTPEVAGTSGANVLTF.

V and J are TRBV19 and TRBJ2-3; the D gene is possibly TRBD1 (6 bases). V was pared by 7 bases and J by 6 bases, with 20 bases between. This CDR3 is built from 15 residues. Germline lookup yields CDR1 LNHDA and CDR2 SQIVND (reference sequence). The chain's CDR3 is CASTGGGSLRDTQYF. DNA of the CDR3: TGTGCCAGTACGGGTGGGGGCTCCCTCCGCGATACGCAGTATTTT.

The rearrangement uses TRBV29-1 and TRBJ2-3; 7 bases line up with TRBD1. The CDR3 consists of 15 residues. V lost 5 bases, J lost 0 bases, and 8 bases stayed unmatched. The germline V gene encodes CDR1 SQVTM and CDR2 ANQGSEA. DNA for the CDR3: TGCAGCGTTCGAACCGGGACAGCTAGCACAGATACGCAGTATTTT. It is translated as CSVRTGTASTDTQYF.

V usage is TRBV10-3 and J usage is TRBJ1-4; 9 positions match TRBD1. The CDR3 extends over 15 amino acids. The V gene's germline CDR1 is ENHRY and CDR2 SYGVKD. V gave up 2 bases and J gave up 8 bases; unmatched junction bases: 6. The CDR3 DNA follows: TGTGCCATCAGTGAGCCGACAGGGGGTAGCGAAAAACTGTTTTTT. Amino acid sequence: CAISEPTGGSEKLFF.

The V and J genes are TRBV11-2 and TRBJ2-2; possible D gene TRBD1, 6 bases. V was pared by 5 bases and J by 7 bases, with 14 bases between. The CDR3 consists of 14 residues. Germline CDR1 SGHAT, CDR2 FQNNGV. The CDR3 here is CASSRQQGSGELFF. The CDR3 DNA reads TGTGCCAGCAGCAGACAACAGGGCAGCGGGGAGCTGTTTTTT.

The rearrangement joins TRBV6-6 to TRBJ1-2; TRBD1 matches at 7 bases. Germline V CDR1 and CDR2: MNHNY, SVGAGI (reference sequence). The CDR3 is 14 residues long. Germline trimming cut 3 bases from V and 2 bases from J; bases unmatched to any gene: 3. Here the CDR3 reads CASSYAQGNYGYTF. CDR3 DNA sequence: TGTGCCAGCAGTTATGCACAGGGGAACTATGGCTACACCTTC.

The V and J genes are TRBV18 and TRBJ2-7; D unresolved. The CDR3 has 13 residues. Deletions cut 2 bases from V and 0 bases from J, with 5 bases between. Germline V gene data show CDR1 as KGHSH and CDR2 as LQKENI. In DNA form, the CDR3 reads TGTGCCAGCTCACCAACGAGCTCCTACGAGCAGTACTTC. Translating gives CASSPTSSYEQYF.

The gene calls are TRBV30 and TRBJ1-5; the D gene is possibly TRBD1 (5 bases). This CDR3 is built from 14 residues. Trimming shortened V by 0 bases and J by 7 bases, and 13 bases separated the two germline ends. Per germline, CDR1 GTSNPN and CDR2 SVGIG (reference sequence). CDR3 bases: TGTGCCTGGAGTGTATTACAGGCATCGCAGCCCCAGCATTTT. It is translated as CAWSVLQASQPQHF.

The chain employs TRBV19 and TRBJ1-5, with D maybe TRBD1 (5 bases). The germline CDR1 and CDR2 sequences are LNHDA and SQIVND (reference sequence). V lost 8 bases and J lost 3, with 17 bases in between. CDR3 size: 15 residues. For the CDR3, the DNA is TGTGCCAGTCGGAGAGGCAGGGATGTCAATCAGCCCCAGCATTTT. It specifies CASRRGRDVNQPQHF. The full variable domain, completed using reference TRBV19 and TRBJ1-5, is DGGITQSPKYLFRKEGQNVTLSCEQNLNHDAMYWYRQDPGQGLRLIYYSQIVNDFQKGDIAEGYSVSREKKESFPLTVTSAQKNPTAFYLCASRRGRDVNQPQHFGDGTRLSIL.

The J gene is TRBJ2-3, the V gene TRBV25-1; 9 bases are shared with TRBD1. The junction had 6 bases not matched to a gene; V was cut back by 6 bases and J by 5 bases. The V gene's germline CDR1 is MGHDK and CDR2 SYGVNS. There are 14 residues in the CDR3. Here the CDR3 reads CASRDDRGRDTQYF. The CDR3 region has the DNA TGTGCCAGCAGGGACGACAGGGGGAGAGATACGCAGTATTTT.

This clone has a single count. This chain uses TRBV6-5 with TRBJ1-3; D might be TRBD1 (6 bases). The CDR3 is 14 residues long. Germline loops: CDR1 MNHEY, CDR2 SVGAGI. CDR3 loop: CAATDRSSGNTIYF. The CDR3 bases are TGTGCGGCTACCGACAGGTCCTCTGGAAACACCATATATTTT.

This chain joins TRBV3-1 (or the pseudogene TRBV3-2) and TRBJ2-3, with a tentative D call TRBD1 (6 bases). Germline values: CDR1 LGHDT, CDR2 YNNKEL (reference sequence). The germline V and J ends were trimmed by 1 base and 3 bases, with 8 bases remaining between them. The CDR3 runs 14 residues. This chain's CDR3 is CASSQGQVTDTQYF. The CDR3 DNA reads as TGTGCCAGCAGCCAAGGACAGGTAACAGATACGCAGTATTTT.

This chain links TRBV2 with TRBJ2-7; D may be TRBD1 (6 bases). The CDR3 sequence is 15 residues long. Per the germline V gene, CDR1 is SNHLY and CDR2 is FYNNEI. The V end was cut by 1 base, the J end by 3 bases, with 13 bases between. DNA of the CDR3: TGTGCCAGCAGTGAAGTCTCCGGGACATTCTACGAGCAGTACTTC. It translates to CASSEVSGTFYEQYF.

The rearrangement links TRBV29-1 to TRBJ1-4, with TRBD1 identical over 7 bases. V shed 6 bases, J shed 5 bases, and the junction held 3 bases outside the gene matches. CDR3 length equals 12 residues. CDR1 is SQVTM and CDR2 is ANQGSEA in the germline V gene. In nucleotides, the CDR3 is TGCAGCGTCGTGACAGGGAATGAAAAACTGTTTTTT. Amino acid sequence: CSVVTGNEKLFF.

The J gene is TRBJ2-3, the V gene TRBV9; the D is unclear. Germline V lookup: CDR1 SGDLS, CDR2 YYNGEE. CDR3 size: 12 residues. Between the trimmed V and J ends, which lost 0 bases and 6 bases, there was a span of 5 bases. The CDR3 loop reads CASSVAEDTQYF. DNA of the CDR3: TGTGCCAGCAGCGTAGCGGAGGATACGCAGTATTTT.

There are a few counts of this clone. The rearrangement links TRBV7-8 to TRBJ2-3, with 10 nucleotides matching TRBD2. The CDR3 has 15 amino acids. Germline CDR1 is SGHVS and CDR2 is FQNEAQ. V lost 3 bases and J lost 4; bases outside the gene matches: 4. Here the CDR3 DNA reads TGTGCCAGCAGCTTCAGCGGGGGGGCGGCAGATACGCAGTATTTT. Amino acid sequence: CASSFSGGAADTQYF.

V and J are TRBV18 and TRBJ2-1; 10 bases match TRBD2. The CDR3 has 15 amino acids. Germline V CDR1 and CDR2: KGHSH, LQKENI. V trimming: 3 bases; J trimming: 6 bases; junction bases outside the gene matches: 5. The CDR3 is CASSPLAGGSNEQFF. The CDR3 nucleotides are TGTGCCAGCTCACCCTTAGCGGGGGGAAGCAATGAGCAGTTCTTC.

This clone has more than one count but fewer than ten. This rearrangement joins TRBV3-1 (or the pseudogene TRBV3-2) to TRBJ2-3; a possible D gene is TRBD2 (6 bases). CDR3 length: 15 amino acids. V lost 1 base and J 8 bases, leaving 16 bases between the germline ends. From germline, CDR1 is LGHDT and CDR2 YNNKEL (reference sequence). DNA for the CDR3: TGTGCCAGCAGCCAAGGGAGCGGCCCCGGGGGTACGCAGTATTTT. Amino acids: CASSQGSGPGGTQYF.